This T cell receptor beta chain was retrieved from a study of cytomegalovirus exposure and HLA in healthy donors. General study points: It was reportedly the case that the classifier diagnosed cytomegalovirus status with high specificity and sensitivity. Sequencing depth across donors, presence/absence analyses assumed, was roughly uniform.

Points on this clone: The antigen remains unidentified.

V lost 0 bases and J 1 base, leaving 7 bases between the germline ends. CDR1 is SGHRS, CDR2 YFSETQ, per germline. The CDR3 has 15 residues. The study ran its PCR with 60 Vbeta and 13 Jbeta primers. Study processing details: An analysis performed later counted 72 million or so unique TCR beta chains (roughly 11 million of them shared). Generated by immunoSEQ multiplex PCR, the TCRdb table keeps only in-frame clones and is missing some. V, J and clone size are those of that table, while D and trimming were read from the DNA. The sample yields roughly 170,000 clones, around 80% seen once. Material for sequencing was PBMCs. This receptor was taken from a woman aged 25-40 years in good health and CMV-seropositive. V gene TRBV5-1 combines with J gene TRBJ2-2; perhaps TRBD1 as D (6 bases). The CDR3 DNA follows: TGCGCCAGCAGCTTGGGGGGACAGAACACCGGGGAGCTGTTTTTT. It codes for CASSLGGQNTGELFF.